These 24 T cell receptor beta chains were sequenced from one sample in a study of blood T cells in healthy people across ages (dated by TCRdb to the mid-2010s). The library was generated by 5' RACE. The sequencing machine was an Illumina HiSeq 2500. A second PCR of roughly 7 to 12 cycles was performed with a sample-barcoded 5' primer and a J-beta primer mix. The public reads were reanalyzed by TCRdb: fastp trimming at Q25, MiXCR alignment, in-frame beta chains only. Rows with one shared CDR3 protein collapse into an entry with the most common genes and DNA. Recorded for this sample are fewer than 750,000 distinct CDR3 sequences; over 40% of them occurred a single time. In total, the top ten clones hold approximately 15% of the sample. Material: blood. These receptors all stem from a woman of 80 years or more in good health.

This clonotype has more than one count but fewer than ten. The gene calls are TRBV5-1 and TRBJ2-1; 10 nucleotides align to TRBD2. This CDR3 is built from 15 residues. Germline-derived CDR1 and CDR2 are SGHRS and YFSETQ. The V segment lost 4 bases and the J segment 8 bases; nucleotides outside the gene matches: 9. The DNA of the CDR3 is TGCGCCAGCAGCCCGTTAGCGGGGGGAGGATATGAGCAGTTCTTC. Translating gives CASSPLAGGGYEQFF. Variable domain in full (rest from reference TRBV5-1 and TRBJ2-1): KAGVTQTPRYLIKTRGQQVTLSCSPISGHRSVSWYQQTPGQGLQFLFEYFSETQRNKGNFPGRFSGRQFSNSRSEMNVSTLELGDSALYLCASSPLAGGGYEQFFGPGTRLTVL.

This clonotype was seen a handful of times. The chain has TRBV12-3 or TRBV12-4 and TRBJ1-2; D is undetermined. There are 12 residues in the CDR3. Trimming removed 4 bases at V and 2 bases at J, with 5 bases between. Here the CDR3 reads CASSYFNYGYTF. In nucleotides, the CDR3 is TGTGCCAGCAGTTACTTCAACTATGGCTACACCTTC.

This clonotype was counted between two and nine times. The chain links TRBV14 to TRBJ2-1, with D perhaps TRBD2 (6 bases). The germline gives CDR1 SGHDN, CDR2 FVKESK. V was clipped by 4 bases and J by 4 bases, with 17 bases between them. This CDR3 comprises 16 residues. CDR3 DNA sequence: TGTGCCAGCAGCCCACAGGCGGGATACGCGTACAATGAGCAGTTCTTC. Its protein product is CASSPQAGYAYNEQFF.

This clonotype was detected a few times. The chain employs TRBV7-9 and TRBJ2-7; D assignment may be TRBD1 or TRBD2 (5 bases each). Per the germline V gene, CDR1 is SEHNR and CDR2 is FQNEAQ (reference sequence). This CDR3 contains 12 residues. In DNA, the CDR3 is TGTACCACGCGCCCGAGGGGCTACGAGCAGTACTTC. Encoded protein: CTTRPRGYEQYF. Full variable domain (rest looked up from reference TRBV7-9 and TRBJ2-7): DTGVSQNPRHKITKRGQNVTFRCDPISEHNRLYWYRQTLGQGPEFLTYFQNEAQLEKSRLLSDRFSAERPKGSFSTLEIQRTEQGDSAMYLCTTRPRGYEQYFGPGTRLTVT.

The chain carries TRBV7-2 and TRBJ2-3, with D possibly being TRBD1 or TRBD2 (5 bases each). Trimming stripped 5 bases from V and 2 bases from J, with 17 bases between. Germline V gene lookup returns CDR1 SGHTA and CDR2 FQGNSA. The CDR3 sequence is 16 residues long. CDR3 sequence (DNA): TGTGCCAGCAGCAAAAGAGCTGGGGGATACACAGATACGCAGTATTTT. This codes for CASSKRAGGYTDTQYF.

J is TRBJ2-1 and V is TRBV12-3 or TRBV12-4; 7 nucleotides line up with TRBD2. Unmatched junction bases numbered 7, after V lost 5 bases and J lost 3 bases. The CDR3 has 15 amino acids. Here the CDR3 DNA reads TGTGCCAGCAGTGGGCGGGGGAGTATCTACAATGAGCAGTTCTTC. It yields the protein CASSGRGSIYNEQFF.

The chain carries TRBV27 and TRBJ2-1; TRBD2 matches at 15 bases. CDR3 length: 18 residues. Losses at the gene ends were 0 bases for V and 8 bases for J; bases not matched to a gene: 8. The germline V gene has CDR1 MNHEY and CDR2 SMNVEV (reference sequence). This chain's CDR3 is CASSLSPKGLAGGDEQFF. Here the CDR3 DNA reads TGTGCCAGCAGTTTATCACCGAAGGGACTAGCGGGAGGCGATGAGCAGTTCTTC.

The chain is built from TRBV11-2 and TRBJ2-3; D is unclear. CDR1 is SGHAT, CDR2 FQNNGV, per germline. The CDR3 covers 11 residues. V was trimmed by 4 bases and J by 7 bases, leaving 6 bases between them. CDR3 sequence reads: CASSSGYTQYF. The CDR3 DNA sequence: TGTGCCAGCAGCTCCGGCTATACGCAGTATTTT.

There are a few counts of this clonotype. One junction end does not reproduce the germline sequence, and a read error may be involved. This chain joins TRBV6-6 and TRBJ2-2; tentative D call: TRBD1 (5 bases). The CDR3 is 17 amino acids. The germline CDR1 and CDR2 sequences are MNHNY and SVGAGI (reference sequence). CDR3 residues: CAGSYSARQPNTGELFF. The CDR3 nucleotides are TGTGCCGGCAGTTACTCGGCCCGACAGCCGAACACCGGGGAGCTGTTTTTT.

Worth noting for this clonotype: Germline and junction disagree at one end, which may indicate a read error. The chain recombines TRBV3-1 with TRBJ2-7; the D is unclear. Germline V CDR1 and CDR2: LGHDT, YNNKEL (reference sequence). The CDR3 sequence is 13 residues long. This CDR3 is CANSRQPSYEQYF. CDR3 nucleotides: TGTGCCAACAGCCGGCAACCTTCCTACGAGCAGTACTTC.

The sample holds a few counts of this clonotype. This may stem from a read error, because a much larger clone lies one nucleotide away. The chain links TRBV3-1 to TRBJ2-5, with 9 bases matching TRBD2. The CDR3 covers 17 residues. Trimming took 1 base from V and 11 from J; bases not matched to a gene: 17. From germline, CDR1 is LGHDT and CDR2 YNNKEL (reference sequence). Here the CDR3 DNA reads TGTGCCAGCAGCCAAGTCGCCGGGACTAGCAGAAACAATGAGCAGTACTTC. It is translated as CASSQVAGTSRNNEQYF.

This clonotype came up once. The chain joins TRBV7-3 to TRBJ1-1; no definite D call. This CDR3 comprises 13 residues. Germline V gives CDR1 SGHTA, CDR2 FQGTGA. The V gene lost 5 bases and the J gene lost 0 bases, with 7 bases spanning the gap. The CDR3 sequence is CASSAAVNTEAFF. In DNA form, the CDR3 reads TGTGCCAGCAGCGCCGCGGTGAACACTGAAGCTTTCTTT.

This chain connects TRBV3-1 to TRBJ2-5; TRBD1 is a possible D gene (6 bases). CDR3 length equals 14 residues. Germline CDR1 LGHDT, CDR2 YNNKEL (reference sequence). V lost 4 bases to trimming and J lost 5 bases, with 14 bases between them. CDR3 amino acids: CASSRSGASETQYF. CDR3 in DNA: TGTGCCAGCAGCCGATCAGGGGCTAGCGAGACCCAGTACTTC.

The chain is built from TRBV3-1 and TRBJ2-7; D is perhaps TRBD2 (7 bases). The CDR3 has 13 amino acids. In germline, CDR1 is LGHDT, CDR2 YNNKEL (reference sequence). Trimming stripped 3 bases from V and 7 bases from J, with 13 bases between. The CDR3 reads CASSHGGPYEQYF. The CDR3 DNA sequence: TGTGCCAGCAGCCACGGGGGGCCTTATGAGCAGTACTTC.

This chain joins TRBV29-1 and TRBJ2-1; D not resolved. This CDR3 has 13 amino acids. Germline lookup yields CDR1 SQVTM and CDR2 ANQGSEA. Trimming took off 0 bases at V and 6 bases at J, with 9 bases between the two ends. CDR3 residues: CSVEDPPGNEQFF. CDR3 DNA sequence: TGCAGCGTTGAAGACCCTCCTGGCAATGAGCAGTTCTTC.

Many counts were recorded for this clonotype. The CDR3 loop reads CASRDRGWSQDAQYF. CDR3 sequence (DNA): TGTGCCAGCAGGGACAGGGGTTGGTCCCAAGACGCCCAGTACTTC. This chain links TRBV25-1 with TRBJ2-5; 9 bases line up with TRBD1. CDR3 length: 15 residues. The V and J ends lost 6 bases and 9 bases, in that order; junction bases with no gene match: 14. Germline CDR1 and CDR2: MGHDK and SYGVNS. The variable domain in full, with the rest retrieved from reference TRBV25-1 and TRBJ2-5, is EADIYQTPRYLVIGTGKKITLECSQTMGHDKMYWYQQDPGMELHLIHYSYGVNSTEKGDLSSESTVSRIRTEHFPLTLESARPSHTSQYLCASRDRGWSQDAQYFGPGTRLLVL.

The chain couples TRBV29-1 to TRBJ2-2; 9 nucleotides match TRBD1. The V gene's germline CDR1 is SQVTM and CDR2 ANQGSEA. J gave up 4 bases and V 7 bases, and 4 bases lay outside the gene matches. This CDR3 contains 13 residues. CDR3 amino acids: CSGHRGPTGELFF. DNA of the CDR3: TGCAGCGGCCACAGGGGGCCCACCGGGGAGCTGTTTTTT.

The gene calls are TRBV28 and TRBJ1-2; D unclear. This CDR3 is 12 amino acids long. Trimming removed 7 bases at V and 5 bases at J, with 11 bases between. Germline V gives CDR1 MDHEN, CDR2 SYDVKM. CDR3 nucleotides: TGTGCCAGCACTCGACCGAGATATGGCTACACCTTC. Amino acids: CASTRPRYGYTF.

The chain is built from TRBV4-3 and TRBJ2-7; TRBD1 matches at 7 bases. The DNA end is a closer match to TRBJ2-5, so the J assignment may be wrong. From germline, CDR1 is LGHNA and CDR2 YSLEER. The CDR3 spans 15 residues. As DNA, the CDR3 is TGCGCCAGCAGCCAAGATACAGGGGCAGGAGAGACCCAGTACTTC. As protein: CASSQDTGAGETQYF.

Details on this clonotype: The junction departs from germline at one end; a sequencing error may be responsible. This chain uses TRBV9 with TRBJ2-6; a weak D match, TRBD1 (5 bases). CDR3 length: 17 amino acids. CDR1 is SGDLS and CDR2 is YYNGEE in the germline V gene. CDR3 coding DNA: TGTGCCAGCAGCCCGATGGGCCAGACCTCTGGGGCCGACGTCCTGACTTTC. This translates into CASSPMGQTSGADVLTF.

This sequence joins TRBV29-1 and TRBJ2-2, with TRBD1 identical over 10 bases. There are 15 residues in the CDR3. Per the germline V gene, CDR1 is SQVTM and CDR2 is ANQGSEA. V was clipped by 7 bases and J by 6 bases; unmatched bases: 11. The CDR3 region is CSAKLPGQGSGELFF. In DNA form, the CDR3 reads TGCAGCGCCAAGCTACCGGGACAGGGGTCCGGGGAGCTGTTTTTT.

CDR3 amino acids: CSVVWESSVDEQFF. The DNA of the CDR3 is TGCAGCGTTGTGTGGGAGTCCAGCGTCGATGAGCAGTTCTTC. The J gene is TRBJ2-1, the V gene TRBV29-1, with D tentatively TRBD2 (5 bases). The CDR3 is 14 amino acids. Germline V gives CDR1 SQVTM, CDR2 ANQGSEA. V was clipped by 4 bases and J by 8 bases, with 18 bases between them.

This CDR3 is CASSQDPRQTAYNEQFF. The CDR3 coding sequence is TGCGCCAGCAGCCAAGACCCCCGGCAAACTGCCTACAATGAGCAGTTCTTC. This chain joins TRBV4-1 and TRBJ2-1; D uncertain. The CDR3 is 17 residues long. CDR1 is MGHRA and CDR2 is YSYEKL in the germline V gene. Trimming removed 0 bases at V and 2 bases at J, with 14 bases between.

This clonotype was detected many times. The gene calls are TRBV5-1 and TRBJ2-3, with D perhaps TRBD1 (5 bases). The V end lost 1 base, the J end lost 2 bases, and 17 bases lay between the germline ends. Germline V gene sequence: CDR1 SGHRS, CDR2 YFSETQ. This CDR3 has 17 residues. The CDR3 DNA sequence: TGCGCCAGCAGCTTGTGGGGCCAGCTATCCCCCACAGATACGCAGTATTTT. Its protein product is CASSLWGQLSPTDTQYF.